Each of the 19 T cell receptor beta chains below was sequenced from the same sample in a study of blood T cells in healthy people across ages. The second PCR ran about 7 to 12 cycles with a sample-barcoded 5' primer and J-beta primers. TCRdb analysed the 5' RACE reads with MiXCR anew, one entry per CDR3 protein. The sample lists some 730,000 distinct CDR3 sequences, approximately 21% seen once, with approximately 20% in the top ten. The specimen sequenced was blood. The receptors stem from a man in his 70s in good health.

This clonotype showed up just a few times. CDR3 in DNA: TGTGCCATCAGTGAGTCACCGAATCAAGAGACCCAGTACTTC. Translation: CAISESPNQETQYF. The V gene is TRBV10-3, the J gene TRBJ2-5, with D uncertain. This CDR3 has 14 amino acids. The germline CDR1 and CDR2 sequences are ENHRY and SYGVKD. V dropped 0 bases and J dropped 2 bases, with 7 bases sitting between them.

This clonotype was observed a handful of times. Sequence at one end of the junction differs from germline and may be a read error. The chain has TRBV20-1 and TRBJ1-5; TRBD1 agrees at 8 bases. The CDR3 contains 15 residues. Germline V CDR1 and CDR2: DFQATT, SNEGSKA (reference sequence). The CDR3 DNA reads TGCAGTGCTGGAAAACAGGGGGAGGCGAGTCAGTCCCAGCATTTT. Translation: CSAGKQGEASQSQHF.

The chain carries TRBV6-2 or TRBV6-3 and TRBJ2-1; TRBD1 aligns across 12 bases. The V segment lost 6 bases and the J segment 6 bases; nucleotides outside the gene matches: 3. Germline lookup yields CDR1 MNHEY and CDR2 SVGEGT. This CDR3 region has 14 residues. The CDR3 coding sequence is TGTGCCAGCAGGGGACAGGGGGCGCCCAATGAGCAGTTCTTC. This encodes CASRGQGAPNEQFF.

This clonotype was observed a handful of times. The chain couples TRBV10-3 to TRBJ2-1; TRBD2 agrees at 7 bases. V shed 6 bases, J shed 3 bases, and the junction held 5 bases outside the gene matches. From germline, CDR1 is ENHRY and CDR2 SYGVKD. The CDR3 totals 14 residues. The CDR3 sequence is CAIRTGTNYNEQFF. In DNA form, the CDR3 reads TGTGCCATCAGGACCGGGACTAACTACAATGAGCAGTTCTTC.

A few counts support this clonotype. The CDR3 DNA reads as TGTGCCAGTAGTAGGCCGACAGCCTACAATGAGCAGTTCTTC. It specifies CASSRPTAYNEQFF. V usage is TRBV19 and J usage is TRBJ2-1; D is possibly TRBD1 (5 bases). Germline V CDR1 and CDR2: LNHDA, SQIVND (reference sequence). The CDR3 extends over 14 amino acids. Trimming removed 4 bases from V and 2 bases from J, with 9 bases in between.

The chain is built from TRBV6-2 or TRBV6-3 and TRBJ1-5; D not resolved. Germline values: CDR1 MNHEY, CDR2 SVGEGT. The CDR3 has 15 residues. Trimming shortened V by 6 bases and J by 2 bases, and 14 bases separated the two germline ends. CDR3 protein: CASSTQSRGNQPQHF. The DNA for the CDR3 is TGTGCCAGCAGCACGCAGTCTCGGGGCAATCAGCCCCAGCATTTT.

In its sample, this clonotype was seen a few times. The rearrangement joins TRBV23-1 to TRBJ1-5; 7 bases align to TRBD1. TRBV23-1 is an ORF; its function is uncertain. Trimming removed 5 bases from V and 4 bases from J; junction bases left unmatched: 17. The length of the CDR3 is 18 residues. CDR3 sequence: CASSYVQETGLRNQPQHF. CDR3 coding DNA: TGCGCCAGCAGTTATGTACAGGAGACAGGGCTACGGAATCAGCCCCAGCATTTT.

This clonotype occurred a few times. CDR3 region: CAWSIGLNYGYTF. CDR3 in DNA: TGTGCCTGGAGTATAGGGTTAAACTATGGCTACACCTTC. The chain combines TRBV30 with TRBJ1-2; D not certain. V was shortened by 2 bases and J by 2 bases, with 9 bases between the two germline ends. CDR3 length: 13 amino acids. Germline assignment: CDR1 GTSNPN and CDR2 SVGIG (reference sequence).

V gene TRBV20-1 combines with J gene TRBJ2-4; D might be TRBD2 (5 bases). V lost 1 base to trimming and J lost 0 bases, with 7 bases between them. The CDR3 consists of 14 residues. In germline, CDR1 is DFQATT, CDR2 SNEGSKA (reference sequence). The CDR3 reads CSARAGTAKNIQYF. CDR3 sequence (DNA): TGCAGTGCTAGAGCGGGAACAGCCAAAAACATTCAGTACTTC.

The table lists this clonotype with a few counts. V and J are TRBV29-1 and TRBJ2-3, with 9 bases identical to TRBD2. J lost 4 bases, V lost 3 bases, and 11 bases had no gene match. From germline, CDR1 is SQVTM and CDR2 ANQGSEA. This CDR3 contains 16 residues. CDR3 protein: CSVEGYSGSGADTQYF. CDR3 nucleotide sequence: TGCAGCGTTGAGGGATATAGCGGGAGCGGCGCAGATACGCAGTATTTT.

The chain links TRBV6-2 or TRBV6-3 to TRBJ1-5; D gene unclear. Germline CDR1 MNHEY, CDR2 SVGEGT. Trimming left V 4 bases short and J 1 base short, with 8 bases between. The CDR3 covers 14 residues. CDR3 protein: CASSSWRSNQPQHF. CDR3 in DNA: TGTGCCAGCAGTTCGTGGAGGAGCAATCAGCCCCAGCATTTT.

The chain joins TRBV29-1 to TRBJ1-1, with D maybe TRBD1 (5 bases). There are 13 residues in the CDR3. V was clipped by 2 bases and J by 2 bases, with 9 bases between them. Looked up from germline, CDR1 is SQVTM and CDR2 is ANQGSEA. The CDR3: CSVEWDLNTEAFF. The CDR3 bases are TGCAGCGTTGAATGGGACCTAAACACTGAAGCTTTCTTT. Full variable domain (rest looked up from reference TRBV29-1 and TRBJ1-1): SAVISQKPSRDICQRGTSLTIQCQVDSQVTMMFWYRQQPGQSLTLIATANQGSEATYESGFVIDKFPISRPNLTFSTLTVSNMSPEDSSIYLCSVEWDLNTEAFFGQGTRLTVV.

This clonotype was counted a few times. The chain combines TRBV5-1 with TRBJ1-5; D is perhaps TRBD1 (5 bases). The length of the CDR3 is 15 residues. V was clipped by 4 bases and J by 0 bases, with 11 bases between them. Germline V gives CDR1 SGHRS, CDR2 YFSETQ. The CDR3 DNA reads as TGCGCCAGCAGCCCGGGGACGTATAGCAATCAGCCCCAGCATTTT. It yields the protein CASSPGTYSNQPQHF.

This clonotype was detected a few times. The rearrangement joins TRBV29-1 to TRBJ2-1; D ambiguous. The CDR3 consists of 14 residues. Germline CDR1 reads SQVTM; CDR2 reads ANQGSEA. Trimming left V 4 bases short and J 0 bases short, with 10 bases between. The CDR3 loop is CSVVWWSSYNEQFF. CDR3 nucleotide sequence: TGCAGCGTTGTGTGGTGGAGCTCCTACAATGAGCAGTTCTTC.

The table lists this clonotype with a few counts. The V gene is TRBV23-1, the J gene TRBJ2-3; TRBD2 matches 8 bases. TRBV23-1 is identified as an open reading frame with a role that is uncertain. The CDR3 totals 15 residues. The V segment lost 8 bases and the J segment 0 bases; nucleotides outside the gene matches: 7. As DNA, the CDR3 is TGCGCCAGCGGTACTAGCGGCTCTAGCACAGATACGCAGTATTTT. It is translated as CASGTSGSSTDTQYF.

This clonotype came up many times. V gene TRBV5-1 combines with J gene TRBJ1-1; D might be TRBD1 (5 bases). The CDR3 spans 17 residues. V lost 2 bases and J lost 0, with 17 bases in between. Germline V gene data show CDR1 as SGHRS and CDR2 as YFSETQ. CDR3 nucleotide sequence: TGCGCCAGCAGCTTTGGGACGGGAGAATACGTGAACACTGAAGCTTTCTTT. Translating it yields CASSFGTGEYVNTEAFF.

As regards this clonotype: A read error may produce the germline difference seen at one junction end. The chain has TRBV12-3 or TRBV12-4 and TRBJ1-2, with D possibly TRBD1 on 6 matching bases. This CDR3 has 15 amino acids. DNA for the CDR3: TGTGCCAGCAGAAGTGGACAGACCGGTAACTACGGCTACACCTTC. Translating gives CASRSGQTGNYGYTF.

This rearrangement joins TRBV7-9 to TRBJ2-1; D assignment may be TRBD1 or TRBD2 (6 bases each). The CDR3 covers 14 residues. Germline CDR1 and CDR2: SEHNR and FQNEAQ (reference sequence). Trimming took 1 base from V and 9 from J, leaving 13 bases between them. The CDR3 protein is CASSLEVSGAEQFF. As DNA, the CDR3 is TGTGCCAGCAGCTTAGAGGTTTCGGGGGCTGAGCAGTTCTTC.

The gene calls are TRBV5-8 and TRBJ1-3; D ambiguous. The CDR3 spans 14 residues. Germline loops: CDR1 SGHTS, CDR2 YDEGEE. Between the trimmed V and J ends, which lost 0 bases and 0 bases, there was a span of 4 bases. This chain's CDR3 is CASSLALSGNTIYF. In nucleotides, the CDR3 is TGTGCCAGCAGCTTGGCCCTCTCTGGAAACACCATATATTTT.